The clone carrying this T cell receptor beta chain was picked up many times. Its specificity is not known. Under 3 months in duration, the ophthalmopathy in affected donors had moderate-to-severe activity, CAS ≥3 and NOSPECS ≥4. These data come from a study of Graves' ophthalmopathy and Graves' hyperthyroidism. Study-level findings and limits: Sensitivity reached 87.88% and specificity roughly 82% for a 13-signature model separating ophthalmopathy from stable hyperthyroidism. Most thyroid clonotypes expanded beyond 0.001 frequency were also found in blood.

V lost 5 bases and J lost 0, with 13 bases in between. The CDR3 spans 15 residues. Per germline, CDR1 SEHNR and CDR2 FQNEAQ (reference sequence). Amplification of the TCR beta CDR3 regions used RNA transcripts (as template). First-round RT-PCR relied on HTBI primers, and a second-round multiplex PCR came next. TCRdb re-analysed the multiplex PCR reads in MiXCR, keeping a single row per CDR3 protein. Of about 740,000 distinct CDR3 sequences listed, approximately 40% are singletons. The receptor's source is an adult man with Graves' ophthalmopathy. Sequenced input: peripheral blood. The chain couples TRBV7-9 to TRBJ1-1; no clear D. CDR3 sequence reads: CASSTENSMNTEAFF. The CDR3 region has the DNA TGTGCCAGCAGCACCGAGAACAGCATGAACACTGAAGCTTTCTTT.